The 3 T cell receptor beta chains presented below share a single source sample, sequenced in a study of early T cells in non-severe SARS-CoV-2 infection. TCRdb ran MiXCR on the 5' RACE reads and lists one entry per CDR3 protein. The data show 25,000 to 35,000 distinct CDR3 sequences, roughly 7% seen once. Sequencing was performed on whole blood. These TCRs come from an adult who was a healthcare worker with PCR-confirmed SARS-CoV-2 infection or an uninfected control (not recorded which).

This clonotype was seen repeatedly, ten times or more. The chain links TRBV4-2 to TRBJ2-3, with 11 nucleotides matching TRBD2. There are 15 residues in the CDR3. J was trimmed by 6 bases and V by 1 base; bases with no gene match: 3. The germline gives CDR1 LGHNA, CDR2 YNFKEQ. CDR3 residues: CASSQVGTSGDTQYF. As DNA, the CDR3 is TGTGCCAGCAGCCAAGTGGGGACTAGCGGCGATACGCAGTATTTT.

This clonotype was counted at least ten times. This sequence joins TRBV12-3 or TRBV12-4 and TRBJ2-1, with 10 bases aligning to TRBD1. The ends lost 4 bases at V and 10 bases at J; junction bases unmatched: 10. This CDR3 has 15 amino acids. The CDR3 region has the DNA TGTGCCAGCAGTTCCCTCCGGGACAGGGGTGGGGAGCAGTTCTTC. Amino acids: CASSSLRDRGGEQFF.

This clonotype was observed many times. The CDR3 is CASSNPPGVANTGELFF. The CDR3 DNA sequence: TGTGCCAGTAGTAACCCACCGGGAGTCGCGAACACCGGGGAGCTGTTTTTT. The chain joins TRBV19 to TRBJ2-2, with a weak D call TRBD2 (6 bases). Germline V gene data show CDR1 as LNHDA and CDR2 as SQIVND (reference sequence). This CDR3 has 17 residues. Trimming removed 4 bases from V and 0 bases from J, with 15 bases in between. The full variable domain, rest sourced from reference TRBV19 and TRBJ2-2, is DGGITQSPKYLFRKEGQNVTLSCEQNLNHDAMYWYRQDPGQGLRLIYYSQIVNDFQKGDIAEGYSVSREKKESFPLTVTSAQKNPTAFYLCASSNPPGVANTGELFFGEGSRLTVL.